In its sample, the clone carrying this TCR beta chain was seen a few times. Antigen specificity is unknown. This sample is drawn from a study of blood T cells in healthy people across ages. Whole-study findings and limits: Unsorted PBMCs prevented conclusive naive versus antigen-experienced comparison.

A second PCR of 7 to 11 cycles used a sample-barcoded 5' primer and a J-beta primer mix. TCRdb re-called the 5' RACE reads through MiXCR, storing one row per CDR3 protein. The table has hundreds of thousands of distinct CDR3 sequences, about 28% seen once. Source material: blood. The receptor was derived from a woman older than 75 in good health.

As DNA, the CDR3 is TGTGCCTGGAGTAACCTCGGACGGGAGACCCAGTACTTC. It encodes CAWSNLGRETQYF. J is TRBJ2-5 and V is TRBV30; D not resolved. This CDR3 is 13 amino acids long. V was cut by 2 bases and J by 5 bases, with 12 bases left in between. Per germline, CDR1 GTSNPN and CDR2 SVGIG (reference sequence).